The 26 T cell receptor beta chains below come from one sample, sequenced in a study of blood T cell repertoires in COVID-19. The method was immunoSEQ multiplex PCR; TCRdb's version includes in-frame clones alone and lacks a portion of them. The profile shows 35,000 to 45,000 clones, 70% to 90% of them singletons. The sequenced sample was peripheral blood. All receptors derive from a human donor in a cohort sampled during active COVID-19.

The chain carries TRBV6-5 and TRBJ1-2, with no clear D. V was pared by 5 bases and J by 2 bases, with 15 bases between. There are 15 residues in the CDR3. In germline, CDR1 is MNHEY, CDR2 SVGAGI. CDR3 in amino acids: CASSLSTQRNYGYTF. CDR3 sequence (DNA): TGTGCCAGCAGTCTTTCGACCCAGCGCAACTATGGCTACACCTTC.

The chain couples TRBV7-2 to TRBJ1-2; 10 nucleotides match TRBD1. This CDR3 has 17 amino acids. Germline V lookup: CDR1 SGHTA, CDR2 FQGNSA. After removal of 4 bases from V and 4 bases from J, the junction contained 12 bases not matched to a gene. The CDR3 DNA is TGTGCCAGCAGCTCCGTCGGGACAGGGGCCTCCTCCTATGGCTACACCTTC. Protein sequence: CASSSVGTGASSYGYTF.

This sequence joins TRBV5-1 and TRBJ2-7, with D tentatively TRBD1 (5 bases). There are 14 residues in the CDR3. Between the trimmed V and J ends, which lost 1 base and 4 bases, there was a span of 12 bases. Germline V gene lookup returns CDR1 SGHRS and CDR2 YFSETQ. CDR3: CASSLTAGKYEQYF. The CDR3, as DNA: TGCGCCAGCAGCTTGACCGCAGGGAAATACGAGCAGTACTTC.

This sequence joins TRBV2 and TRBJ1-1, with a possible D match to TRBD1 (6 bases). Germline V lookup: CDR1 SNHLY, CDR2 FYNNEI. The CDR3 covers 11 residues. Trimming pared 7 bases from V and 12 bases from J, leaving 15 bases between. The CDR3 protein is CASTLDRKTFF. CDR3 DNA sequence: TGTGCCAGCACCTTAGACAGGAAGACTTTCTTT. The whole variable domain, remainder taken from reference TRBV2 and TRBJ1-1, is EPEVTQTPSHQVTQMGQEVILRCVPISNHLYFYWYRQILGQKVEFLVSFYNNEISEKSEIFDDQFSVERPDGSNFTLKIRSTKLEDSAMYFCASTLDRKTFFGQGTRLTVV.

This clone was counted between two and nine times. The rearrangement uses TRBV7-6 and TRBJ1-1; D not certain. The V end lost 1 base, the J end lost 1 base, and 4 bases lay between the germline ends. Looked up from germline, CDR1 is SGHVS and CDR2 is FNYEAQ. The CDR3 length is 13 residues. The CDR3 nucleotides read TGTGCCAGCAGCTTAGAACAGAACACTGAAGCTTTCTTT. Translated, it gives CASSLEQNTEAFF.

This rearrangement joins TRBV6-5 to TRBJ1-3; D remains unclear. The germline V gene encodes CDR1 MNHEY and CDR2 SVGAGI. The CDR3 covers 14 residues. Trimming left V 7 bases short and J 0 bases short, with 10 bases between. For the CDR3, the DNA is TGTGCCAGCAAGCGGGATTTCTCTGGAAACACCATATATTTT. Translated, it gives CASKRDFSGNTIYF.

This chain links TRBV20-1 with TRBJ1-2; D remains unclear. Germline V gives CDR1 DFQATT, CDR2 SNEGSKA (reference sequence). V lost 3 bases and J lost 0, with 11 bases in between. This CDR3 is 14 amino acids long. CDR3 in DNA: TGCAGTGCTAGTTTGGGAGCTCCTAACTATGGCTACACCTTC. Translating it yields CSASLGAPNYGYTF.

CDR3 residues: CASSLNPGKKYVSGNSPLHF. The DNA of the CDR3 is TGTGCCAGCAGTTTAAATCCCGGCAAGAAATACGTCTCGGGTAATTCACCCCTCCACTTT. The V and J genes are TRBV28 and TRBJ1-6; no clear D gene. This CDR3 has 20 amino acids. CDR1 and CDR2 (germline): MDHEN, SYDVKM. Between the trimmed V and J ends, which lost 2 bases and 6 bases, there was a span of 26 bases.

The rearrangement joins TRBV21-1 to TRBJ1-5. TRBV21-1 is given as a pseudogene. The CDR3 loop spans 15 amino acids. The DNA of the CDR3 is TGTGCCAGCAGCAAAGCGAGGATTAGCAATCAGCCCCAGCATTTT. This gives the protein CASSKARISNQPQHF.

The chain combines TRBV4-2 with TRBJ2-3; 8 bases are a match to TRBD2. The CDR3 runs to 16 residues. Per the germline V gene, CDR1 is LGHNA and CDR2 is YNFKEQ. The V and J ends lost 1 base and 3 bases, in that order; junction bases with no gene match: 6. The CDR3 nucleotides read TGTGCCAGCAGCCAAGTGAAGCGGGAGTGGACAGATACGCAGTATTTT. This codes for CASSQVKREWTDTQYF.

DNA of the CDR3: TGTGCCAGCAGCTTGTACGTCGGGGGGGACCGATTAGCCAAAAACATTCAGTACTTC. Translation gives CASSLYVGGDRLAKNIQYF. The chain joins TRBV5-6 to TRBJ2-4, with 8 bases that match TRBD2. The CDR3 totals 19 residues. V lost 1 base to trimming and J lost 0 bases; unmatched junction nucleotides: 12. CDR1 and CDR2 from the germline V gene are SGHDT and YYEEEE. Full variable domain (remainder filled in from reference TRBV5-6 and TRBJ2-4): DAGVTQSPTHLIKTRGQQVTLRCSPKSGHDTVSWYQQALGQGPQFIFQYYEEEERQRGNFPDRFSGHQFPNYSSELNVNALLLGDSALYLCASSLYVGGDRLAKNIQYFGAGTRLSVL.

The rearrangement links TRBV19 to TRBJ2-2; maybe TRBD2 (5 bases). Trimming cost V 2 bases and J 1 base, with 8 bases left between them. CDR1 LNHDA and CDR2 SQIVND come from the germline V gene (reference sequence). CDR3 length equals 15 residues. CDR3 loop: CASSILEGNTGELFF. The CDR3 coding sequence is TGTGCCAGTAGTATACTTGAGGGGAACACCGGGGAGCTGTTTTTT.

The chain has TRBV29-1 and TRBJ1-2; 11 bases align to TRBD1. Trimming at V came to 0 bases and at J to 4 bases, leaving 4 bases not matched to a gene. This CDR3 comprises 15 residues. Germline values: CDR1 SQVTM, CDR2 ANQGSEA. This chain's CDR3 is CSVEDRGQGVYGYTF. The CDR3 nucleotides read TGCAGCGTTGAAGATAGGGGACAGGGGGTCTATGGCTACACCTTC.

V usage is TRBV28 and J usage is TRBJ2-7; unclear D gene. Trimming left V 2 bases short and J 2 bases short, with 7 bases between. The CDR3 loop spans 13 amino acids. Per germline, CDR1 MDHEN and CDR2 SYDVKM. The CDR3 protein is CASSLGRTYEQYF. The CDR3 DNA follows: TGTGCCAGCAGTTTAGGCCGAACCTACGAGCAGTACTTC. The entire variable domain, with the rest obtained from reference TRBV28 and TRBJ2-7, is as follows: DVKVTQSSRYLVKRTGEKVFLECVQDMDHENMFWYRQDPGLGLRLIYFSYDVKMKEKGDIPEGYSVSREKKERFSLILESASTNQTSMYLCASSLGRTYEQYFGPGTRLTVT.

This chain connects TRBV28 to TRBJ2-1, with a weak D call TRBD2 (5 bases). In germline, CDR1 is MDHEN, CDR2 SYDVKM. The CDR3 contains 12 residues. The germline V and J ends were trimmed by 3 bases and 8 bases, with 8 bases remaining between them. CDR3 amino acids: CASSFRGYEQFF. The CDR3 bases are TGTGCCAGCAGTTTCCGGGGTTATGAGCAGTTCTTC.

The V call is TRBV7-3, the J call TRBJ2-3; TRBD1 matches 11 bases. The CDR3 consists of 15 residues. CDR1 and CDR2 from the germline V gene are SGHTA and FQGTGA. The junction had 8 bases not matched to a gene; V was cut back by 7 bases and J by 5 bases. CDR3 protein: CASTPRGQGVDTQYF. CDR3 DNA sequence: TGTGCCAGCACCCCCAGGGGACAGGGGGTAGATACGCAGTATTTT.

This rearrangement joins TRBV3-1 (or the pseudogene TRBV3-2) to TRBJ1-2; tentative D call: TRBD1 (6 bases). Trimming took 2 bases from V and 4 from J, leaving 14 bases between them. The CDR3 has 15 residues. In germline, CDR1 is LGHDT, CDR2 YNNKEL (reference sequence). The CDR3 sequence is CASSQSGRGFYGYTF. The DNA of the CDR3 is TGTGCCAGCAGCCAATCCGGCAGGGGTTTCTATGGCTACACCTTC.

The chain combines TRBV28 with TRBJ2-3, with a weak D call TRBD2 (5 bases). Germline-derived CDR1 and CDR2 are MDHEN and SYDVKM. Deletions cut 4 bases from V and 2 bases from J, with 19 bases between. The CDR3 contains 17 residues. The CDR3 here is CASSWYGTGITTDTQYF. The CDR3 nucleotides read TGTGCCAGCAGTTGGTATGGAACGGGAATCACCACAGATACGCAGTATTTT.

The chain employs TRBV7-8 and TRBJ1-2; 8 bases are shared with TRBD1. Germline-derived CDR1 and CDR2 are SGHVS and FQNEAQ. The CDR3 spans 15 residues. Germline trimming cut 1 base from V and 2 bases from J; bases unmatched to any gene: 3. CDR3 nucleotide sequence: TGTGCCAGCAGCTTAGATGGACAGGGAAACTATGGCTACACCTTC. Its protein product is CASSLDGQGNYGYTF.

The chain is built from TRBV27 and TRBJ2-7, with a tentative D call TRBD1 (6 bases). Trimming took 5 bases from V and 9 from J, leaving 17 bases between them. The CDR3 loop spans 13 amino acids. CDR1 is MNHEY, CDR2 SMNVEV, per germline (reference sequence). CDR3 protein: CASSMGHGTRQYF. The CDR3 nucleotides are TGTGCCAGCAGTATGGGACATGGAACCCGGCAGTACTTC.

V gene TRBV11-2 combines with J gene TRBJ2-1; 11 bases map to TRBD2. The CDR3 totals 20 residues. Germline V CDR1 and CDR2: SGHAT, FQNNGV. Germline trimming cut 0 bases from V and 0 bases from J; bases unmatched to any gene: 10. In DNA, the CDR3 is TGTGCCAGCAGCTTAGAGGGGTTTAGCGGGGGGGAAAGCTCCTACAATGAGCAGTTCTTC. Translated: CASSLEGFSGGESSYNEQFF.

CDR3 region: CASSLSGQGNYGYTF. In nucleotides, the CDR3 is TGTGCCAGCAGCCTCTCGGGACAGGGGAATTATGGCTACACCTTC. The V call is TRBV7-9, the J call TRBJ1-2; TRBD1 matches at 10 bases. V was pared by 5 bases and J by 5 bases, with 8 bases of the junction left unmatched. CDR1 and CDR2 (germline): SEHNR, FQNEAQ (reference sequence). The CDR3 extends over 15 amino acids.

J is TRBJ2-5 and V is TRBV7-2, with D possibly TRBD2 on 7 matching bases. The germline CDR1 and CDR2 sequences are SGHTA and FQGNSA. The ends were cut back, 2 bases at V and 5 bases at J, with 15 bases in the middle. The CDR3 is 15 amino acids. The CDR3 bases are TGTGCCAGCAGCTTATACGGGGGGCCATGGGAGACCCAGTACTTC. Its protein product is CASSLYGGPWETQYF.

V is TRBV19 and J is TRBJ2-3; tentatively, D is TRBD1 (5 bases). The CDR3 runs 14 residues. The ends were cut back, 4 bases at V and 3 bases at J, with 11 bases in the middle. Germline V CDR1 and CDR2: LNHDA, SQIVND (reference sequence). The DNA for the CDR3 is TGTGCCAGTAGTACGATAGACAGAACAGATACGCAGTATTTT. This codes for CASSTIDRTDTQYF. Full variable domain (missing parts from reference TRBV19 and TRBJ2-3): DGGITQSPKYLFRKEGQNVTLSCEQNLNHDAMYWYRQDPGQGLRLIYYSQIVNDFQKGDIAEGYSVSREKKESFPLTVTSAQKNPTAFYLCASSTIDRTDTQYFGPGTRLTVL.

This chain connects TRBV7-8 to TRBJ2-1; a weak D match, TRBD2 (6 bases). CDR1 is SGHVS and CDR2 is FQNEAQ in the germline V gene. Trimming shortened V by 4 bases and J by 7 bases, and 20 bases separated the two germline ends. The CDR3 extends over 16 amino acids. CDR3 coding DNA: TGTGCCAGCAGCTCAGCCGGGACTCTACTGAAGAATGAGCAGTTCTTC. It yields the protein CASSSAGTLLKNEQFF.

This chain uses TRBV5-1 with TRBJ1-2, with D perhaps matching TRBD1 (6 bases). V dropped 0 bases and J dropped 5 bases, with 14 bases sitting between them. Germline assignment: CDR1 SGHRS and CDR2 YFSETQ. CDR3 length equals 15 residues. CDR3 loop: CASSLATGTSYGYTF. The CDR3 nucleotides read TGCGCCAGCAGCTTGGCAACCGGGACATCATATGGCTACACCTTC.